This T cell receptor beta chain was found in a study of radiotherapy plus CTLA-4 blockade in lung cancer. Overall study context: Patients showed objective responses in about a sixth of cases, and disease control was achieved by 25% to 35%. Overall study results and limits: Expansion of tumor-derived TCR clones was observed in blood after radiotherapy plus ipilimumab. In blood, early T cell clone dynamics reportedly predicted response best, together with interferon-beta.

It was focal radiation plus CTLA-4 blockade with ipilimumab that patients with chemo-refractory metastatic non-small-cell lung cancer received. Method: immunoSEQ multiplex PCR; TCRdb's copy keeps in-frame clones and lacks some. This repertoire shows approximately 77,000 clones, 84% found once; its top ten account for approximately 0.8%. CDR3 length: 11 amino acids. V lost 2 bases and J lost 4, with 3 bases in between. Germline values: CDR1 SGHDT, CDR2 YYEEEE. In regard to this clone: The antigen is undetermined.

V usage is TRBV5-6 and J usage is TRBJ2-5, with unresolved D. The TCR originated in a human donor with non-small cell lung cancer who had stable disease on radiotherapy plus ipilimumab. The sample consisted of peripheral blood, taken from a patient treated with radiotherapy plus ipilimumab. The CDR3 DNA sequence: TGTGCCAGCAGCTTACTAGAGACCCAGTACTTC. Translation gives CASSLLETQYF. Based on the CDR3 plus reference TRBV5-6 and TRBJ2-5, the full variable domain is DAGVTQSPTHLIKTRGQQVTLRCSPKSGHDTVSWYQQALGQGPQFIFQYYEEEERQRGNFPDRFSGHQFPNYSSELNVNALLLGDSALYLCASSLLETQYFGPGTRLLVL.